This T cell receptor beta chain appears in the sequencing data of a study of cytomegalovirus exposure and HLA in healthy donors. Germline-derived CDR1 and CDR2 are SGHRS and YFSETQ. The CDR3 runs to 14 residues. The J segment lost 7 bases and the V segment lost 5 bases, leaving 8 bases of the junction unmatched. The protocol was immunoSEQ multiplex PCR, while the TCRdb copy is restricted to in-frame clones and leaves out a portion. The table lists 150,000 to 200,000 clones, about nine tenths of them singletons. Ten or more counts support this clone. Sequenced: PBMCs. The source of this sequence is a man under 40 in good health and CMV-seropositive. This sequence joins TRBV5-1 and TRBJ2-7; 11 bases align to TRBD1. The CDR3 DNA reads TGCGCCAGCAGATCGGGGACAGGGGGTAATGAGCAGTACTTC. This sequence encodes CASRSGTGGNEQYF.